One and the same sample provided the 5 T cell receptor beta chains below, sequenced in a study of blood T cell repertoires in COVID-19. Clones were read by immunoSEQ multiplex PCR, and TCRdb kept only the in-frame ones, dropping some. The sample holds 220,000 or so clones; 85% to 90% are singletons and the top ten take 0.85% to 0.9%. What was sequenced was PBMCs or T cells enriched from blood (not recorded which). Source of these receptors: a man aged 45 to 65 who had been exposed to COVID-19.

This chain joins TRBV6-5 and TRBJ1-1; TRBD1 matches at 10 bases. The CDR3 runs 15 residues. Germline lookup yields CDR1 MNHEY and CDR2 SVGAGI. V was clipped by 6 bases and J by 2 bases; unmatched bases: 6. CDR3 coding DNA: TGTGCCAGCAGCCGAGGGACAGGGGACAACACTGAAGCTTTCTTT. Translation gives CASSRGTGDNTEAFF.

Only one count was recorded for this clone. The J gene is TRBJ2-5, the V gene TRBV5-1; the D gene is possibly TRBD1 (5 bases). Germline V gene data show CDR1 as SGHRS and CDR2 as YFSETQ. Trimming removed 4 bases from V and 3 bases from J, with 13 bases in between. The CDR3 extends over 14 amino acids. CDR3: CASSPSPQEETQYF. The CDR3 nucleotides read TGCGCCAGCAGCCCCTCCCCACAGGAAGAGACCCAGTACTTC.

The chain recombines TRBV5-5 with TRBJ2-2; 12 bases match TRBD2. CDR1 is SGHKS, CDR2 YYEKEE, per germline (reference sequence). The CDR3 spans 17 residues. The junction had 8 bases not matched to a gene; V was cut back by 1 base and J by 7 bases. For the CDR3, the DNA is TGTGCCAGCAGCTTGTCGCTAGCGGGAGGGCCGGGCGGGGAGCTGTTTTTT. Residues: CASSLSLAGGPGGELFF.

This chain's CDR3 is CASSYSGRGRATEAFF. In DNA, the CDR3 is TGTGCCAGCAGTTACTCGGGCAGGGGGCGGGCCACTGAAGCTTTCTTT. The chain has TRBV6-5 and TRBJ1-1; 8 bases agree with TRBD1. The CDR3 consists of 16 residues. The trim removed 0 bases at V and 4 bases at J, leaving 7 bases unmatched. Germline V gives CDR1 MNHEY, CDR2 SVGAGI.

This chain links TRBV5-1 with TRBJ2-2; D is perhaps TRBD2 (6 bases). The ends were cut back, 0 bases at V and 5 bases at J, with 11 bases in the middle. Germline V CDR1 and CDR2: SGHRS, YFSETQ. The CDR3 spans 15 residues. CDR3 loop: CASSLVGSGTGELFF. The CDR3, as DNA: TGCGCCAGCAGCTTGGTCGGGAGTGGGACCGGGGAGCTGTTTTTT.